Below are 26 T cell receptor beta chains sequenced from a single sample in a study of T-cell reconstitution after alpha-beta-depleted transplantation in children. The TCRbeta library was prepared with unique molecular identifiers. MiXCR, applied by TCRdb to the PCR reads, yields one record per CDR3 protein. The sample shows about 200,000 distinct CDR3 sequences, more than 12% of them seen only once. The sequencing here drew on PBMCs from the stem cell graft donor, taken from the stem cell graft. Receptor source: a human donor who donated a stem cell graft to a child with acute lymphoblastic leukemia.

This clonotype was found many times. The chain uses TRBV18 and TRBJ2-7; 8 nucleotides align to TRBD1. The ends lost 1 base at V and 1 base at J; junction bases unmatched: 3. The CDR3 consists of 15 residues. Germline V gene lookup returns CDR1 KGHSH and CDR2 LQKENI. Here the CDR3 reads CASSPRDRRSYEQYF. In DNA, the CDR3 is TGTGCCAGCTCACCACGGGACAGGAGGTCCTACGAGCAGTACTTC.

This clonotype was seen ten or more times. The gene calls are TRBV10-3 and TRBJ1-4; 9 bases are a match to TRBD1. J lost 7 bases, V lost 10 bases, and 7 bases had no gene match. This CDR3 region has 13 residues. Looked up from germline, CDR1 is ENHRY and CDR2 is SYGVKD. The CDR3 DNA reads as TGTGCCACCCAGGGACAGGGAACTGAAAAACTGTTTTTT. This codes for CATQGQGTEKLFF.

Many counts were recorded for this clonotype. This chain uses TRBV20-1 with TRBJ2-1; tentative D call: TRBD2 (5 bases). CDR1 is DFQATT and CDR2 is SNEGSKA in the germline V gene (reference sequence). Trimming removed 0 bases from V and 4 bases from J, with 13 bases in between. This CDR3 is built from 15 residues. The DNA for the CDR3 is TGCAGTGCTAGAGATGGAGGCAGGATTTACAATGAGCAGTTCTTC. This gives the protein CSARDGGRIYNEQFF.

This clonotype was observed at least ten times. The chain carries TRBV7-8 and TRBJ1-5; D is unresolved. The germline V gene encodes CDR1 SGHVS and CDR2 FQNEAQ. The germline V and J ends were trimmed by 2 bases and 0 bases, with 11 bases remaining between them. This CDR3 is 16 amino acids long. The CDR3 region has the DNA TGTGCCAGCAGCTTATCACAGACCGATAGCAATCAGCCCCAGCATTTT. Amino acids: CASSLSQTDSNQPQHF.

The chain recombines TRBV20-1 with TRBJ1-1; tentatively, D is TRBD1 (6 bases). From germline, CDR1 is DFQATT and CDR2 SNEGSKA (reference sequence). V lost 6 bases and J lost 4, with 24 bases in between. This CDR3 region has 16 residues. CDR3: CSAFSGGGEFGTEAFF. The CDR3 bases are TGCAGTGCGTTTTCGGGGGGGGGCGAATTCGGCACTGAAGCTTTCTTT.

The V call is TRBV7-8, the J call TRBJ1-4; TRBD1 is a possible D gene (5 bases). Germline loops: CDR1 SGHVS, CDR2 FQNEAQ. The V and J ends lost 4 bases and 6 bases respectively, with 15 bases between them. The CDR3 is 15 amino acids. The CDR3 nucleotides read TGTGCCAGCAGCTCGCGCCTCGGGACGGATGAAAAACTGTTTTTT. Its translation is CASSSRLGTDEKLFF. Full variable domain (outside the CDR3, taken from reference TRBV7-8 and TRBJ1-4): GAGVSQSPRYKVAKRGQDVALRCDPISGHVSLFWYQQALGQGPEFLTYFQNEAQLDKSGLPSDRFFAERPEGSVSTLKIQRTQQEDSAVYLCASSSRLGTDEKLFFGSGTQLSVL.

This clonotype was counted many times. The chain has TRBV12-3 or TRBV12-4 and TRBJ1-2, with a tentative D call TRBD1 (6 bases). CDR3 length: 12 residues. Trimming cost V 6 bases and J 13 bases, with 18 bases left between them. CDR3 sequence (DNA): TGTGCCAGCAGCAGGGGTTCCTCATCGGGCACCTTC. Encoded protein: CASSRGSSSGTF.

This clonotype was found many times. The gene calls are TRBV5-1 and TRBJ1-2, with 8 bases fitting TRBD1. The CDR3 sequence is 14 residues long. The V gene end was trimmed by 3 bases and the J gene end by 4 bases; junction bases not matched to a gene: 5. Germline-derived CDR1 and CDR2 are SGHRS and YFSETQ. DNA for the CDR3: TGCGCCAGCAGCTCCTCCGGGACAGGCTATGGCTACACCTTC. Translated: CASSSSGTGYGYTF.

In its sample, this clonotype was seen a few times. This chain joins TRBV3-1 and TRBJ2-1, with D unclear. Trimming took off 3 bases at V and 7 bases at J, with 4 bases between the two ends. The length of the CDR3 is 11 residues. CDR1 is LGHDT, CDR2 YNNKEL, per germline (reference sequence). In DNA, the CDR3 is TGTGCCAGCAGCCAGCTAAATGAGCAGTTCTTC. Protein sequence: CASSQLNEQFF.

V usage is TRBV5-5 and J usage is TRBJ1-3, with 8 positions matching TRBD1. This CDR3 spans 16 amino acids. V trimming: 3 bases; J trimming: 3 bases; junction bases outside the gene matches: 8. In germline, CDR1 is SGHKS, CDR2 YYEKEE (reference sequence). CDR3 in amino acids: CASSSSGTGGGNTIYF. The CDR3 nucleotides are TGTGCCAGCAGCTCCAGCGGGACAGGAGGTGGAAACACCATATATTTT.

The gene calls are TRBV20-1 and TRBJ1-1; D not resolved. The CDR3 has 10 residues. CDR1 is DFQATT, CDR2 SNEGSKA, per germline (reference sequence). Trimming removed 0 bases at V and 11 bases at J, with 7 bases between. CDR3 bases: TGCAGTGCTAGAGACCAACTGGCTTTCTTT. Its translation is CSARDQLAFF.

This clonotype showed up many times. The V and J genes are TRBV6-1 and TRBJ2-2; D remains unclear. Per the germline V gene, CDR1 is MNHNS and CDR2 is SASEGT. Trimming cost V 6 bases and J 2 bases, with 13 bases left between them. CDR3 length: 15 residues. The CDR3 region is CASRSIDTNTGELFF. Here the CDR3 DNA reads TGTGCCAGCAGGAGCATAGACACTAACACCGGGGAGCTGTTTTTT.

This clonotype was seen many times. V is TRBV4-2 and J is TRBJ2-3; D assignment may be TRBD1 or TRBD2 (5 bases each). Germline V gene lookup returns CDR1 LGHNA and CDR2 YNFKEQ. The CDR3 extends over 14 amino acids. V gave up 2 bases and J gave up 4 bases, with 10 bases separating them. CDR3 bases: TGTGCCAGCAGCCAATCGGGGCGGGCAGATACGCAGTATTTT. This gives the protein CASSQSGRADTQYF.

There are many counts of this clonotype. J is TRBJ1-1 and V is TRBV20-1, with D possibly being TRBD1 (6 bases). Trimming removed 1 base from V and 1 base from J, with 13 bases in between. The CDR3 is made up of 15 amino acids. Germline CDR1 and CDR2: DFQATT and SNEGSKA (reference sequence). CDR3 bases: TGCAGTGCTAGAGTGCAGGGGAGAGGGAACACTGAAGCTTTCTTT. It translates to CSARVQGRGNTEAFF.

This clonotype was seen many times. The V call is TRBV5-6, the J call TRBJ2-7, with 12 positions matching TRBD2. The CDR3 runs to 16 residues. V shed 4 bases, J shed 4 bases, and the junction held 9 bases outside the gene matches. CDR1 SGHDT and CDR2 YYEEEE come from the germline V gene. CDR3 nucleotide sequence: TGTGCCAGCAGCGTTACCGGGACTAGCGGGCATTACGAGCAGTACTTC. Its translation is CASSVTGTSGHYEQYF.

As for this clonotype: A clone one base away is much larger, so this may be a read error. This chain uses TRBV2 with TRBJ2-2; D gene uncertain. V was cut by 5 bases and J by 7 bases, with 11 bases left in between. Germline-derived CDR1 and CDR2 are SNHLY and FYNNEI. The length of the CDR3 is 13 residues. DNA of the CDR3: TGTGCCAGCAGTCCGGAATCTGTCGGGGAGCTGTTTTTT. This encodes CASSPESVGELFF.

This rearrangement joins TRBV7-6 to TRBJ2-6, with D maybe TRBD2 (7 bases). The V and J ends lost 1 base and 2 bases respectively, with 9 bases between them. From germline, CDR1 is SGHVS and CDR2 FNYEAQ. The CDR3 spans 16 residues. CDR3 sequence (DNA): TGTGCCAGCAGCTTAGAGGGGGGGGCTGGGGCCAACGTCCTGACTTTC. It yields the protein CASSLEGGAGANVLTF. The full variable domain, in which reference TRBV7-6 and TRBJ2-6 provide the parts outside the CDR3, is GAGVSQSPRYKVTKRGQDVALRCDPISGHVSLYWYRQALGQGPEFLTYFNYEAQQDKSGLPNDRFSAERPEGSISTLTIQRTEQRDSAMYRCASSLEGGAGANVLTFGAGSRLTVL.

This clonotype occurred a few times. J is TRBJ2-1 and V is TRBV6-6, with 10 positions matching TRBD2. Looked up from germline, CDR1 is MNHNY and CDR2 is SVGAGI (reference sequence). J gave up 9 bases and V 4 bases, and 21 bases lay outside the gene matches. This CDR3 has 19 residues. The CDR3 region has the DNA TGTGCCAGCAGTTCGGCTAGCGGGAGTTCACGGGGCCCTTCCTCTGAGCAGTTCTTC. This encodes CASSSASGSSRGPSSEQFF.

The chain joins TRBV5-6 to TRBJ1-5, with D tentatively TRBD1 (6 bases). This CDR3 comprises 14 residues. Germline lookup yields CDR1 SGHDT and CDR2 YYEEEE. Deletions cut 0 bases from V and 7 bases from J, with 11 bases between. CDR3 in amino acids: CASSLGQGRQPQHF. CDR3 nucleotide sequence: TGTGCCAGCAGCTTGGGGCAGGGGAGGCAGCCCCAGCATTTT.

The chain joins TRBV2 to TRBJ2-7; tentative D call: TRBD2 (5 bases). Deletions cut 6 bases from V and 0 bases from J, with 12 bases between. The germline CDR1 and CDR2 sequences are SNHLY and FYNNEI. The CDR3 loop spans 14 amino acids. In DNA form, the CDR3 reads TGTGCCAGCAGGAGTAGCGTTAGCTCCTACGAGCAGTACTTC. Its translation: CASRSSVSSYEQYF.

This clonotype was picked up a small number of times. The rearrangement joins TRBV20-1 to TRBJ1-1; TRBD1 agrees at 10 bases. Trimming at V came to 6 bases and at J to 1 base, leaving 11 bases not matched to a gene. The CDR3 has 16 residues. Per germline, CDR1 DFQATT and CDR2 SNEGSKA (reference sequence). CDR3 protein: CSAPRQGALGNTEAFF. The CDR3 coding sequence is TGCAGTGCCCCTAGACAGGGGGCTCTTGGGAACACTGAAGCTTTCTTT.

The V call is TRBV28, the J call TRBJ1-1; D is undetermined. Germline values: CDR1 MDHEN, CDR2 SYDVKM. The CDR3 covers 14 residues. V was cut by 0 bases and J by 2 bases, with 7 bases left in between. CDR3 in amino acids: CASSLWPANTEAFF. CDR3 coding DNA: TGTGCCAGCAGTTTATGGCCGGCAAACACTGAAGCTTTCTTT.

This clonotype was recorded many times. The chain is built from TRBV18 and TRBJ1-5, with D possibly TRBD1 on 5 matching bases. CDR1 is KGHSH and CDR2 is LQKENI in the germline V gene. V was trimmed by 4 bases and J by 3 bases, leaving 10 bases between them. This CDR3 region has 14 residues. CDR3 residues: CASSQGQTNQPQHF. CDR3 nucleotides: TGTGCCAGCTCACAGGGGCAGACCAATCAGCCCCAGCATTTT.

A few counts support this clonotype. The CDR3 protein is CASSQDLVGANSPLHF. DNA for the CDR3: TGTGCCAGCAGCCAAGATTTGGTGGGCGCTAATTCACCCCTCCACTTT. This sequence joins TRBV3-1 and TRBJ1-6; D unresolved. The CDR3 contains 16 residues. Germline-derived CDR1 and CDR2 are LGHDT and YNNKEL (reference sequence). V was cut by 0 bases and J by 6 bases, with 12 bases left in between.

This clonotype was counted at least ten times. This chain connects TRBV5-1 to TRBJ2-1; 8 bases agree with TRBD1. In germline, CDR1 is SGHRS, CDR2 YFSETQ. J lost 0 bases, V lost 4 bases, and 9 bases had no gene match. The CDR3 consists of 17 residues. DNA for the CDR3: TGCGCCAGCAGCACGGGACAGGCCACCGCCTCCTACAATGAGCAGTTCTTC. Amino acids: CASSTGQATASYNEQFF. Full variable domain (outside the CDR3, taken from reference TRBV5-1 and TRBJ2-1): KAGVTQTPRYLIKTRGQQVTLSCSPISGHRSVSWYQQTPGQGLQFLFEYFSETQRNKGNFPGRFSGRQFSNSRSEMNVSTLELGDSALYLCASSTGQATASYNEQFFGPGTRLTVL.

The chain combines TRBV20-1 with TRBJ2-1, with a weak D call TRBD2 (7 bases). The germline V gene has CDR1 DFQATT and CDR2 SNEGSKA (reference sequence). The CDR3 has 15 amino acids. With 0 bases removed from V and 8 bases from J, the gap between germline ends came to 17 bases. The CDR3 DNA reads TGCAGTGCTAGAGATTCGGGGGGCTCAGGCCATGAGCAGTTCTTC. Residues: CSARDSGGSGHEQFF.